The entry that follows covers one TCR beta chain sequence. The data are from a study of OX40 agonist ivuxolimab in advanced cancers. Study details: Males comprised 70% to 85% of the group, whose mean age was approximately 60 years (range 23 to 79).

Here immunoSEQ multiplex PCR was the method, and the copy in TCRdb shows in-frame clones only, minus some. The data contain around 80,000 clones, 86% of them singletons. Germline V gene sequence: CDR1 MNHNY, CDR2 SVGAGI (reference sequence). The CDR3 totals 14 residues. Trimming pared 2 bases from V and 5 bases from J, leaving 9 bases between. The sequence came from an adult with an advanced solid tumor such as melanoma, head and neck, liver or kidney cancer. The sample consisted of CD4+ or CD8+ T cells sorted from blood, taken in a trial of the OX40 agonist ivuxolimab. The chain couples TRBV6-6 to TRBJ2-2; D gene ambiguous. CDR3 sequence: CASSYPQLTGELFF. In DNA form, the CDR3 reads TGTGCCAGCAGTTACCCCCAATTGACCGGGGAGCTGTTTTTT.